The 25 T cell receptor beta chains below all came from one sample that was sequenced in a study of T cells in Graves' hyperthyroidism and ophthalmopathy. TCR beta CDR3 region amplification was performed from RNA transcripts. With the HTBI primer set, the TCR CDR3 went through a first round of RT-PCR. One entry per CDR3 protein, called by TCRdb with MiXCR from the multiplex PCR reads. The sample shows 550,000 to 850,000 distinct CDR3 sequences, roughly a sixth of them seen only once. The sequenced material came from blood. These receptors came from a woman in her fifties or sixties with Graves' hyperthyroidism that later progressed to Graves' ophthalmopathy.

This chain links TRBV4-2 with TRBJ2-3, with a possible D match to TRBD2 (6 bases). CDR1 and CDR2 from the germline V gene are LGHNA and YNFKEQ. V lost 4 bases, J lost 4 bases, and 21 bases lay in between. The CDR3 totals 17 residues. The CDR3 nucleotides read TGTGCCAGCAGCCTAAACCCGGACTACGGAGGGGCAGATACGCAGTATTTT. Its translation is CASSLNPDYGGADTQYF.

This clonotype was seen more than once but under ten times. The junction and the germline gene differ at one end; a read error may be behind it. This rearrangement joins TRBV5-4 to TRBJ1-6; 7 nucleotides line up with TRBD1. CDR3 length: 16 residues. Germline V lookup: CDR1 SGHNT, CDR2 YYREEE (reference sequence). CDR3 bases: TGTGCCAGCAGTTTGGACAGGCGCACCAATAATTCACCCCTCCACTTT. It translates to CASSLDRRTNNSPLHF.

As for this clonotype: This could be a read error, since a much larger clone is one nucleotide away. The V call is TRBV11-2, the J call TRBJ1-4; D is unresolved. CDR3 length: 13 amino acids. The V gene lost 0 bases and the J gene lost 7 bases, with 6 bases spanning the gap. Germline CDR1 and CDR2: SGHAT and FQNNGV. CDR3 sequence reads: CASSLDLGEKLFF. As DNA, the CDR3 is TGTGCCAGCAGCTTAGACCTTGGTGAAAAACTGTTTTTT.

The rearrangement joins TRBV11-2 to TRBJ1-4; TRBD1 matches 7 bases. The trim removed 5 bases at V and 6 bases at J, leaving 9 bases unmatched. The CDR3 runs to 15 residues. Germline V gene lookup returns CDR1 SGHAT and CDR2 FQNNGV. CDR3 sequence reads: CASSPWTGPDEKLFF. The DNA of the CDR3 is TGTGCCAGCAGCCCCTGGACAGGTCCGGATGAAAAACTGTTTTTT.

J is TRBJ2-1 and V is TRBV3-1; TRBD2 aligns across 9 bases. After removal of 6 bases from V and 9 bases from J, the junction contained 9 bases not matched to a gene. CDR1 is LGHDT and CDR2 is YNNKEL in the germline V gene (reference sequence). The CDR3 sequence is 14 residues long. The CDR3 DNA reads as TGTGCCAGCAGTATCATAGCGGGGGAAGGTGAGCAGTTCTTC. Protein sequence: CASSIIAGEGEQFF.

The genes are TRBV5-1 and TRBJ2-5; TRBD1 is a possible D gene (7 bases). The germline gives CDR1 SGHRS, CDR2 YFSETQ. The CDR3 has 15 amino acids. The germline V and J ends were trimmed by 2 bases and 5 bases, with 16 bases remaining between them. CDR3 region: CASSFNRGGRETQYF. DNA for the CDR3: TGCGCCAGCAGCTTCAACAGGGGTGGGAGGGAGACCCAGTACTTC. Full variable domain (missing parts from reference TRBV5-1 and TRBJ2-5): KAGVTQTPRYLIKTRGQQVTLSCSPISGHRSVSWYQQTPGQGLQFLFEYFSETQRNKGNFPGRFSGRQFSNSRSEMNVSTLELGDSALYLCASSFNRGGRETQYFGPGTRLLVL.

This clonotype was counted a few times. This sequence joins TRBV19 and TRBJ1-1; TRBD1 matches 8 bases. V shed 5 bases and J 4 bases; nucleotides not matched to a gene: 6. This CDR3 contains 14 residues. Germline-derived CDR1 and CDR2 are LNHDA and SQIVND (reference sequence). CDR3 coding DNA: TGTGCCAGTAGTCTACGCCAGGGGGCCACTGAAGCTTTCTTT. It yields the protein CASSLRQGATEAFF.

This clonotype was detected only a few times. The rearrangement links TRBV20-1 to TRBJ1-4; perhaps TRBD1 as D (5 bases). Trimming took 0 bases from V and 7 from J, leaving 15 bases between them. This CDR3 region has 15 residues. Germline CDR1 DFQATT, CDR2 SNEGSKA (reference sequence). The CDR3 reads CSARESGHSSEKLFF. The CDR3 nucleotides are TGCAGTGCTAGAGAGTCCGGACACTCTTCTGAAAAACTGTTTTTT.

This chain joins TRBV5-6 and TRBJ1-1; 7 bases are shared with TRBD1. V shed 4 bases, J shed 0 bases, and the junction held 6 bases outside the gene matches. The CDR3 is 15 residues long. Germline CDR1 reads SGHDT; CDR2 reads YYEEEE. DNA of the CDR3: TGTGCCAGCAGCCTAACGGGACAGATGAACACTGAAGCTTTCTTT. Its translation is CASSLTGQMNTEAFF.

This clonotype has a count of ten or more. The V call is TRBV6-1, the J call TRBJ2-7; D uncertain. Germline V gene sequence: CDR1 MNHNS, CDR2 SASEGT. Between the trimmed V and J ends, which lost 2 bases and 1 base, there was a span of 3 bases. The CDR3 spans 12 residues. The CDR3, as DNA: TGTGCCAGCAGTGAACGGTCCTACGAGCAGTACTTC. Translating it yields CASSERSYEQYF.

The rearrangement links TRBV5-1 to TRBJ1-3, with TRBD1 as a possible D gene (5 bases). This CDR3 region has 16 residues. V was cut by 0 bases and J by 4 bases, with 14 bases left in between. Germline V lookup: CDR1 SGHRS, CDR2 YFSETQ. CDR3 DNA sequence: TGCGCCAGCAGCTTGGACCGTTGGGACGGAGGAAACACCATATATTTT. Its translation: CASSLDRWDGGNTIYF.

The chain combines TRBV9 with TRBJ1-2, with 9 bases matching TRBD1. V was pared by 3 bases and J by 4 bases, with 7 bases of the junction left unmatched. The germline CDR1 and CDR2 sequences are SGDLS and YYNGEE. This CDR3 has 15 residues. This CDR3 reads CASSATGTGTYGYTF. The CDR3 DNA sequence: TGTGCCAGCAGCGCAACCGGGACAGGGACCTATGGCTACACCTTC.

The CDR3: CASSESPRNIQYF. The CDR3 DNA follows: TGTGCCAGCAGTGAATCCCCGAGAAACATTCAGTACTTC. The rearrangement uses TRBV2 and TRBJ2-4; D call uncertain. The CDR3 contains 13 residues. V lost 2 bases to trimming and J lost 6 bases, with 8 bases between them. Germline lookup yields CDR1 SNHLY and CDR2 FYNNEI.

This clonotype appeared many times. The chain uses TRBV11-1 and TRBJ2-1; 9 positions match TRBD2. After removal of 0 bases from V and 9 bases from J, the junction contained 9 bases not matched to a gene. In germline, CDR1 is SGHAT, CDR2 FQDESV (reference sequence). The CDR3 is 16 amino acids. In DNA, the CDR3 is TGTGCCAGCAGCTTAGCGCCGCGGGGGGGCCTTGGTGAGCAGTTCTTC. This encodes CASSLAPRGGLGEQFF. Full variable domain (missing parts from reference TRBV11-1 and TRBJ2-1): EAEVAQSPRYKITEKSQAVAFWCDPISGHATLYWYRQILGQGPELLVQFQDESVVDDSQLPKDRFSAERLKGVDSTLKIQPAELGDSAMYLCASSLAPRGGLGEQFFGPGTRLTVL.

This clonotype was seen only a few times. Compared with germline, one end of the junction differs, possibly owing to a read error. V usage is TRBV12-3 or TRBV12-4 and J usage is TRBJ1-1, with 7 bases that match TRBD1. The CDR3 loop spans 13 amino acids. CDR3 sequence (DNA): TGTGCCAGCAATTTACAGGGGCAAACTGAAGCTTTCTTT. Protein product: CASNLQGQTEAFF.

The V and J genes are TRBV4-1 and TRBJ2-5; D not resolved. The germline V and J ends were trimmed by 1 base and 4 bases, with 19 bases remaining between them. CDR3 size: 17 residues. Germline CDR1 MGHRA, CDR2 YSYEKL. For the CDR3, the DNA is TGCGCCAGCAGCCAAGGGAACGGGCCTATAACGGCAGAGACCCAGTACTTC. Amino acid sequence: CASSQGNGPITAETQYF.

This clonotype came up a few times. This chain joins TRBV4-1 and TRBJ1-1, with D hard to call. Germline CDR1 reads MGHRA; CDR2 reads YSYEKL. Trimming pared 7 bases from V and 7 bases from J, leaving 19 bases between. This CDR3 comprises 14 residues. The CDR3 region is CASNLNVEGSEAFF. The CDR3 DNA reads TGCGCCAGCAACTTAAATGTCGAGGGTAGTGAAGCTTTCTTT.

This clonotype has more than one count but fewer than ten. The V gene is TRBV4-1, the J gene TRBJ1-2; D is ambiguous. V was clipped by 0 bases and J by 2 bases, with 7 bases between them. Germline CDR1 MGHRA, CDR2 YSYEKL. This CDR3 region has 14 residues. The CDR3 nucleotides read TGCGCCAGCAGCCAAGAAGCCAAAAACTATGGCTACACCTTC. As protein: CASSQEAKNYGYTF.

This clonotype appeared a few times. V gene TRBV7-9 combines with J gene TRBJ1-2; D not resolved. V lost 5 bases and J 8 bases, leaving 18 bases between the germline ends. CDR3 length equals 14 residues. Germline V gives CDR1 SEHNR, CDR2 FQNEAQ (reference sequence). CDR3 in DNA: TGTGCCAGCAGCGCTCCGCGCGAAAGATTGGGCTACACCTTC. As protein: CASSAPRERLGYTF.

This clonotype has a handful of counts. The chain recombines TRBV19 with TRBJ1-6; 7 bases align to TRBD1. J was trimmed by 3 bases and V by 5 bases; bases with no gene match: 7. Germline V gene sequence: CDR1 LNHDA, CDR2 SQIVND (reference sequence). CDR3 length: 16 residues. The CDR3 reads CASSAPGGNYNSPLHF. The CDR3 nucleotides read TGTGCCAGTAGTGCACCAGGGGGAAACTATAATTCACCCCTCCACTTT.

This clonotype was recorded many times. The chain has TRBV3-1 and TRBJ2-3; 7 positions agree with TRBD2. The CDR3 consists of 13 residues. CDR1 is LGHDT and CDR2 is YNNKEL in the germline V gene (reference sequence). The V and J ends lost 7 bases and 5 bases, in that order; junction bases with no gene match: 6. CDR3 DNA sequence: TGTGCCAGCAAACCCTGGGGGGGAGATACGCAGTATTTT. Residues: CASKPWGGDTQYF.

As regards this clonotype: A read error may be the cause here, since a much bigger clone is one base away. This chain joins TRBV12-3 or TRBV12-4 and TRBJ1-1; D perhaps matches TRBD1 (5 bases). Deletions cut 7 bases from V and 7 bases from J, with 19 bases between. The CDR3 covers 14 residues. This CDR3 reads CASTREEWCGEAFF. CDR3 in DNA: TGTGCCAGCACCAGGGAGGAGTGGTGTGGTGAAGCTTTCTTT.

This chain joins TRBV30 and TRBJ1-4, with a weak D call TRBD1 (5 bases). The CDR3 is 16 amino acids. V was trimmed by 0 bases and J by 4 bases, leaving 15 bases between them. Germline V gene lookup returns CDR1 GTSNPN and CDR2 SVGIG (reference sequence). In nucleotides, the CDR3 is TGTGCCTGGAGTGTAGGGGCGGGGTACGGTAATGAAAAACTGTTTTTT. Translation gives CAWSVGAGYGNEKLFF. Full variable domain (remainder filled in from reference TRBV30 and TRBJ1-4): SQTIHQWPATLVQPVGSPLSLECTVEGTSNPNLYWYRQAAGRGLQLLFYSVGIGQISSEVPQNLSASRPQDRQFILSSKKLLLSDSGFYLCAWSVGAGYGNEKLFFGSGTQLSVL.

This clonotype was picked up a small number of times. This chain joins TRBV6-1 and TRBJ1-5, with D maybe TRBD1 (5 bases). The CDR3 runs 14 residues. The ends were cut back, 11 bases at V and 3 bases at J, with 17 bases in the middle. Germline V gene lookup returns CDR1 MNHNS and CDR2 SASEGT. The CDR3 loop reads CALSWAGSNQPQHF. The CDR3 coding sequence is TGTGCCCTCTCCTGGGCAGGGTCCAATCAGCCCCAGCATTTT.

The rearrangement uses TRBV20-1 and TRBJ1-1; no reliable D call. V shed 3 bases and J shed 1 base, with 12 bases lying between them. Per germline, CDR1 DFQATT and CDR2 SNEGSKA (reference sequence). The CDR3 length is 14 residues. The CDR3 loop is CSASGVQQNTEAFF. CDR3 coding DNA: TGCAGTGCTAGTGGGGTCCAACAGAACACTGAAGCTTTCTTT.